Below are 20 T cell receptor beta chains sequenced from a single sample in a study of T cells expressing NK-cell markers. TCRdb reprocessed the 5' RACE reads, keeping one entry per CDR3 protein, no DNA. The table gives around 550,000 distinct CDR3 sequences; the top ten clones make up 3% to 4.5% of it. The sequencing sample was made of blood T cells: a sorted CD56 or NKG2C T cell subset, CD4+ or CD8+ T cells, or bulk PBMC T cells (not recorded which). The receptors come from a young man in good health.

The chain is built from TRBV5-1 and TRBJ2-1; checking the TCRdb D call of TRBD2 is not possible without DNA. Per germline, CDR1 SGHRS and CDR2 YFSETQ. The CDR3 is 15 amino acids. CDR3 amino acids: CASSHPGLAENEQFF.

This sequence joins TRBV28 and TRBJ2-6. CDR3 length: 15 amino acids. Germline V CDR1 and CDR2: MDHEN, SYDVKM. CDR3 protein: CASGETSSGANVLTF.

The chain combines TRBV4-2 with TRBJ1-4. This CDR3 is 13 amino acids long. The germline V gene has CDR1 LGHNA and CDR2 YNFKEQ. CDR3 loop: CASSQEPTEKLFF.

The J gene is TRBJ1-6, the V gene TRBV12-3 or TRBV12-4. CDR3 length equals 14 residues. The CDR3 spells CASSPRLKNSPLHF.

The chain is built from TRBV29-1 and TRBJ2-1. From germline, CDR1 is SQVTM and CDR2 ANQGSEA. This CDR3 spans 11 amino acids. CDR3 residues: CSVFDGIEQFF.

The V call is TRBV5-1, the J call TRBJ2-3. CDR3 size: 16 residues. Germline V gene sequence: CDR1 SGHRS, CDR2 YFSETQ. The CDR3 here is CASSLKIHPQTDTQYF.

The chain couples TRBV5-1 to TRBJ2-2; without DNA, the TCRdb call of TRBD2 cannot be checked. CDR1 is SGHRS and CDR2 is YFSETQ in the germline V gene. The CDR3 length is 16 residues. The CDR3 region is CASRSSGSLNTGELFF.

The V and J genes are TRBV20-1 and TRBJ2-1; TCRdb's assignment of TRBD2 cannot be checked, as there is no DNA. The CDR3 is made up of 14 amino acids. CDR1 is DFQATT, CDR2 SNEGSKA, per germline (reference sequence). The CDR3 here is CSADGEGSRNEQFF.

V gene TRBV5-5 combines with J gene TRBJ1-5. The CDR3 has 16 residues. Per the germline V gene, CDR1 is SGHKS and CDR2 is YYEKEE (reference sequence). CDR3 residues: CASSPEPFWGNQPQHF. Drawing the rest from reference TRBV5-5 and TRBJ1-5, the complete variable domain is DAGVTQSPTHLIKTRGQQVTLRCSPISGHKSVSWYQQVLGQGPQFIFQYYEKEERGRGNFPDRFSARQFPNYSSELNVNALLLGDSALYLCASSPEPFWGNQPQHFGDGTRLSIL.

J is TRBJ2-1 and V is TRBV5-5; as DNA is missing, the TRBD1 call by TCRdb cannot be tested. From germline, CDR1 is SGHKS and CDR2 YYEKEE (reference sequence). This CDR3 region has 14 residues. The CDR3 region is CASSRGVWGDEQFF.

The V call is TRBV4-1, the J call TRBJ1-4; the D call of TRBD1 rests on TCRdb alone, since no DNA is present to check it. Germline CDR1 MGHRA, CDR2 YSYEKL. The CDR3 length is 14 residues. The CDR3 reads CASSPTGLDEKLFF.

The V call is TRBV29-1, the J call TRBJ2-5; TCRdb outputs TRBD1, but without DNA this stays unchecked. The CDR3 runs 14 residues. The germline CDR1 and CDR2 sequences are SQVTM and ANQGSEA. This CDR3 is CSVNRDRVQETQYF.

The CDR3 is CSVTRTVRNEQYF. This chain links TRBV29-1 with TRBJ2-7; the D call of TRBD1 rests on TCRdb alone, since no DNA is present to check it. Looked up from germline, CDR1 is SQVTM and CDR2 is ANQGSEA. There are 13 residues in the CDR3.

The genes are TRBV2 and TRBJ2-1. Per germline, CDR1 SNHLY and CDR2 FYNNEI. CDR3 length equals 13 residues. This CDR3 is CASRSGSSNEQFF.

This chain links TRBV4-1 with TRBJ1-4; the TRBD1 assignment by TCRdb is unverifiable without DNA. Germline V gene data show CDR1 as MGHRA and CDR2 as YSYEKL. The CDR3 contains 15 residues. CDR3 in amino acids: CASSQSGGFTEKLFF.

The J gene is TRBJ2-3, the V gene TRBV20-1; the TRBD2 assignment by TCRdb is unverifiable without DNA. The CDR3 extends over 18 amino acids. Germline V CDR1 and CDR2: DFQATT, SNEGSKA (reference sequence). The chain's CDR3 is CSGRPSGTTYPLTDTQYF.

CDR3 sequence reads: CASSAGGDSQFF. The V gene is TRBV7-3, the J gene TRBJ2-1; TCRdb picks TRBD2, but there is no DNA to check that call. This CDR3 spans 12 amino acids. The V gene's germline CDR1 is SGHTA and CDR2 FQGTGA.

The chain uses TRBV29-1 and TRBJ2-6; lacking DNA, the TRBD2 call made by TCRdb goes unchecked. CDR3 size: 16 residues. Germline V gene data show CDR1 as SQVTM and CDR2 as ANQGSEA. The CDR3 region is CSVVLAGGSGANVLTF.

The chain combines TRBV29-1 with TRBJ2-5. The CDR3 runs to 12 residues. Looked up from germline, CDR1 is SQVTM and CDR2 is ANQGSEA. The CDR3 sequence: CSVVLVAETQYF. Supplemented by reference TRBV29-1 and TRBJ2-5, the full variable domain reads SAVISQKPSRDICQRGTSLTIQCQVDSQVTMMFWYRQQPGQSLTLIATANQGSEATYESGFVIDKFPISRPNLTFSTLTVSNMSPEDSSIYLCSVVLVAETQYFGPGTRLLVL.

The V gene is TRBV6-5, the J gene TRBJ2-7. The CDR3 contains 14 residues. The V gene's germline CDR1 is MNHEY and CDR2 SVGAGI. The CDR3 loop is CAGAYRIRPYEQYF.